The T cell receptor beta chain under discussion was sequenced for a study of blood T cell repertoires in COVID-19. Study in general: COVID-19 samples from acute and convalescent phases originated in the United States, Italy and Spain. T cells, B-cell-depleted T cells, or PBMCs supplied cDNA or gDNA.

Per the authors' pipeline: The assay estimated nucleated cells by amplifying reference gene primers. Clones were read by immunoSEQ multiplex PCR, and TCRdb kept only the in-frame ones, dropping some. The V and J calls and the clone size are those of that table, but D and trimming were determined from the DNA. The sample carries around 200,000 clones, roughly 86% recorded once. The CDR3 consists of 14 residues. The specimen was peripheral blood. This clonotype was obtained from a man aged 65 to 85 with acute or convalescent COVID-19. J is TRBJ2-5 and V is TRBV21-1; no check of the table's D call, TRBD1, against the DNA was made. TRBV21-1 constitutes a pseudogene. The CDR3 sequence is CASIRTGGVETQYF. In nucleotides, the CDR3 is TGTGCCAGCATTCGGACAGGGGGCGTAGAGACCCAGTACTTC.